This TCR beta chain was sequenced in a study of neoadjuvant nivolumab and ipilimumab in lung cancer (dated by TCRdb to the early 2020s). Regarding the study in general: Nivolumab was administered intravenously at 3 mg/kg on days 1, 15 and 29, and in the combination arm ipilimumab 1 mg/kg was added on day 1 only. Matched pretherapy and resected tumor pairs were analyzed for seven patients: four treated with nivolumab and three with nivolumab plus ipilimumab. The trial treated 40 to 45 patients with operable NSCLC: about 23 were randomized to nivolumab monotherapy and about 20 to nivolumab plus ipilimumab. The major pathologic response (MPR) rate in the intention-to-treat population in each study arm was designated as the primary trial endpoint. The study compared TCR repertoires in pretherapy (baseline) peripheral blood with TCR repertoires in tumors resected at surgery following neoadjuvant immune checkpoint blockade.

What the time point label conveys for this sample: pretherapy, before neoadjuvant immune checkpoint inhibitors. Samples were obtained from the phase 2 randomized NEOSTAR trial, in which neoadjuvant nivolumab or nivolumab plus ipilimumab followed by surgery was tested in operable NSCLC. Broader findings and caveats from the paper: Greater TCR richness and clonality were observed in resected tumors than in tumor-adjacent uninvolved lung, and increases were observed in more dual-therapy-treated tumors. A small number of samples was subjected to TCR sequencing. No significant correlation was found between TCR clonality and pathologic tumor regression, and only one major-pathologic-response sample was available for the clonality analysis. A positive correlation was observed between pretherapy blood TCR richness and richness in tumors resected after neoadjuvant therapy (Spearman R ~ 0.82). From pretherapy to surgery, tumor T-cell richness and clonality went up in three of three dual-therapy tumors, versus only two of four nivolumab-treated tumors.

The CDR3 spans 15 residues, from the cysteine through the phenylalanine. Of the read, only the CDR3 DNA is kept; its 45 bases are in frame from base 1. Looking up the germline V gene yields CDR1 SGHRS and CDR2 YFSETQ. Trimming costs V 1 base and J 6 bases, and their ends lie 14 bases apart. This clone was observed a single time. No antigen is known for it. Base-call qualities are not available, and no considerably larger clone is one nucleotide away. The library was made by the immunoSEQ multiplex PCR assay. The published analysis was carried out like this. Richness and clonality were used to summarize the repertoires, and clones that significantly expanded or contracted between pre- and post-therapy samples were identified. TCRdb holds this immuneACCESS table with in-frame rearrangements only. Some clones are missing; in checked studies, unresolved V genes explain under half, and the rest has no known cause. The D gene and trimming were derived from the DNA, and the V and J assignments and clone size from that table. The sample table holds 39,000 or so clones, of which 89% were seen once. The biggest ten clones account for 2.5% to 4% of the sample.

The chain joins TRBV5-1 to TRBJ1-5; TRBD1 is a possible D gene, resting on 5 matching bases. The specimen comprised peripheral blood, sampled before neoadjuvant nivolumab, alone or with ipilimumab. This TCR derives from an adult with non-small cell lung cancer. In nucleotides, the sequence is TGCGCCAGCAGCTTGTCCGGGGATAGGGGTCAGCCCCAGCATTTT. This yields the protein CASSLSGDRGQPQHF.